These 27 T cell receptor beta chains came from one sample sequenced in a study of shared clonotypes between healthy human individuals. Data came from immunoSEQ multiplex PCR; TCRdb stores just in-frame clones and leaves some out. The table includes just under 350,000 clones, roughly 70% detected once. The material sequenced was memory CD4+ T cells sorted from blood. Subset indicated: CD45RA-negative fraction. The receptors come from a man in his thirties or forties in good health.

This chain links TRBV19 with TRBJ2-3; no reliable D call. Germline CDR1 is LNHDA and CDR2 is SQIVND (reference sequence). V lost 5 bases, J lost 2 bases, and 14 bases lay in between. This CDR3 is 15 amino acids long. CDR3 protein: CASSPAVGNTDTQYF. Written as DNA, the CDR3 is TGTGCCAGTAGTCCTGCGGTAGGGAACACAGATACGCAGTATTTT.

DNA for the CDR3: TGTGCCATCAGTGAGTCAAAGGGGGCAACTAATGAAAAACTGTTTTTT. Protein: CAISESKGATNEKLFF. The rearrangement uses TRBV10-3 and TRBJ1-4, with TRBD1 as a possible D gene (6 bases). The CDR3 runs 16 residues. V lost 0 bases and J 0 bases, leaving 8 bases between the germline ends. CDR1 and CDR2 from the germline V gene are ENHRY and SYGVKD.

The chain carries TRBV19 and TRBJ2-7; 8 bases are a match to TRBD1. The CDR3 is 13 residues long. The germline V gene encodes CDR1 LNHDA and CDR2 SQIVND (reference sequence). The V gene end was trimmed by 7 bases and the J gene end by 5 bases; junction bases not matched to a gene: 7. CDR3 bases: TGTGCCAGTATGCGGACAGGGTATAACGAGCAGTACTTC. Its translation: CASMRTGYNEQYF.

The rearrangement uses TRBV5-1 and TRBJ1-2; D perhaps matches TRBD1 (5 bases). This CDR3 comprises 14 residues. V lost 4 bases and J lost 3, with 13 bases in between. CDR1 is SGHRS and CDR2 is YFSETQ in the germline V gene. DNA of the CDR3: TGCGCCAGCAGCCCGAGGGGCCAGCACTATGGCTACACCTTC. Its protein product is CASSPRGQHYGYTF.

This clone was counted between two and nine times. The chain links TRBV30 to TRBJ2-1, with 8 positions matching TRBD1. The CDR3 is made up of 13 amino acids. The V gene end was trimmed by 3 bases and the J gene end by 9 bases; junction bases not matched to a gene: 7. From germline, CDR1 is GTSNPN and CDR2 SVGIG (reference sequence). CDR3 residues: CAWRGTGHSEQFF. As DNA, the CDR3 is TGTGCCTGGAGAGGGACAGGTCATAGTGAGCAGTTCTTC.

The chain has TRBV2 and TRBJ1-2; TRBD1 aligns across 9 bases. Losses at the gene ends were 1 base for V and 8 bases for J; bases not matched to a gene: 8. CDR1 is SNHLY, CDR2 FYNNEI, per germline. The CDR3 sequence is 15 residues long. The CDR3 region is CASSEETGGLLGYTF. Written as DNA, the CDR3 is TGTGCCAGCAGTGAAGAGACAGGGGGGCTTCTCGGCTACACCTTC.

V is TRBV2 and J is TRBJ1-1; 8 positions agree with TRBD1. CDR1 SNHLY and CDR2 FYNNEI come from the germline V gene. The length of the CDR3 is 13 residues. V lost 3 bases, J lost 5 bases, and 2 bases stayed unmatched. This CDR3 reads CASSDRGRTEAFF. The CDR3 DNA sequence: TGTGCCAGCAGTGACAGGGGGCGAACTGAAGCTTTCTTT.

V usage is TRBV5-1 and J usage is TRBJ2-7, with TRBD2 matching over 9 bases. With 3 bases clipped from V and 2 bases from J, the junction kept 3 bases outside the gene matches. CDR3 length equals 14 residues. Per the germline V gene, CDR1 is SGHRS and CDR2 is YFSETQ. The CDR3 nucleotides are TGCGCCAGCAGCTCTCTAGCGGGAACCTACGAGCAGTACTTC. This codes for CASSSLAGTYEQYF.

This chain joins TRBV7-2 and TRBJ2-1; D remains ambiguous. V shed 11 bases and J shed 7 bases, with 12 bases lying between them. The CDR3 extends over 11 amino acids. The V gene's germline CDR1 is SGHTA and CDR2 FQGNSA. CDR3 protein: CASRTPNEQFF. The CDR3 nucleotides read TGTGCCTCCCGAACTCCGAATGAGCAGTTCTTC.

This clone is a singleton in its sample. CDR3 in amino acids: CASSLGEVSGANVLTF. CDR3 DNA: TGTGCCAGCTCACTAGGTGAGGTCTCTGGGGCCAACGTCCTGACTTTC. The V call is TRBV18, the J call TRBJ2-6; D gene ambiguous. Trimming shortened V by 4 bases and J by 0 bases, and 10 bases separated the two germline ends. This CDR3 has 16 amino acids. Germline-derived CDR1 and CDR2 are KGHSH and LQKENI.

This sequence joins TRBV21-1 and TRBJ2-6; the table gives TRBD1 as D, unverified against the DNA. TRBV21-1 is a pseudogene. The CDR3 length is 16 residues. The CDR3 reads CASGDTESSGANVLTF. DNA of the CDR3: TGTGCCAGCGGGGACACCGAGAGCTCTGGGGCCAACGTCCTGACTTTC.

The chain links TRBV5-4 to TRBJ1-4, with 9 bases identical to TRBD1. V was pared by 4 bases and J by 8 bases, with 9 bases of the junction left unmatched. Per germline, CDR1 SGHNT and CDR2 YYREEE (reference sequence). The CDR3 has 15 residues. Here the CDR3 DNA reads TGTGCCAGCAGCCCCGGAGGGACAGGGTTAGAAAAACTGTTTTTT. This sequence encodes CASSPGGTGLEKLFF.

The sample holds many counts of this clone. The J gene is TRBJ2-2, the V gene TRBV5-1; TRBD1 matches 7 bases. This CDR3 has 12 amino acids. Germline V lookup: CDR1 SGHRS, CDR2 YFSETQ. V shed 4 bases, J shed 10 bases, and the junction held 4 bases outside the gene matches. The CDR3 region is CASSATGMELFF. The CDR3 DNA follows: TGCGCCAGCAGCGCGACAGGGATGGAGCTGTTTTTT.

This clone was seen more than once but under ten times. V usage is TRBV7-9 and J usage is TRBJ2-5; D remains ambiguous. This CDR3 comprises 13 residues. CDR1 and CDR2 from the germline V gene are SEHNR and FQNEAQ (reference sequence). Between the trimmed V and J ends, which lost 2 bases and 4 bases, there was a span of 8 bases. The CDR3 coding sequence is TGTGCCAGCAGCTTATCGGTCCCAGAGACCCAGTACTTC. This gives the protein CASSLSVPETQYF.

This chain joins TRBV15 and TRBJ1-2; D not resolved. Germline loops: CDR1 LNHNV, CDR2 YYDKDF (reference sequence). The CDR3 sequence is 15 residues long. Trimming pared 0 bases from V and 4 bases from J, leaving 12 bases between. The DNA for the CDR3 is TGTGCCACCAGCAGAGATCTAACAGACCGCTATGGCTACACCTTC. It encodes CATSRDLTDRYGYTF.

The J gene is TRBJ1-2, the V gene TRBV7-2, with 7 bases that match TRBD1. The germline CDR1 and CDR2 sequences are SGHTA and FQGNSA. The CDR3 sequence is 15 residues long. V gave up 5 bases and J gave up 4 bases; unmatched junction bases: 10. The CDR3 region is CASSTSPGGSYGYTF. The CDR3 nucleotides read TGTGCCAGCAGCACTTCACCAGGGGGTAGCTATGGCTACACCTTC.

V usage is TRBV5-1 and J usage is TRBJ2-1; TRBD2 matches at 7 bases. The CDR3 consists of 17 residues. The germline V gene has CDR1 SGHRS and CDR2 YFSETQ. J gave up 0 bases and V 5 bases, and 11 bases lay outside the gene matches. The CDR3 here is CASRHRPSGTSYNEQFF. CDR3 DNA sequence: TGCGCCAGCAGACACCGTCCTAGCGGAACCTCCTACAATGAGCAGTTCTTC.

The chain carries TRBV9 and TRBJ2-1; 13 bases fit TRBD2. Per germline, CDR1 SGDLS and CDR2 YYNGEE. Trimming at V came to 0 bases and at J to 5 bases, leaving 5 bases not matched to a gene. The CDR3 loop spans 17 amino acids. The DNA of the CDR3 is TGTGCCAGCAGCGTAGCCATGGGACTAGCGGGAAACAATGAGCAGTTCTTC. It specifies CASSVAMGLAGNNEQFF. The full variable domain, completed using reference TRBV9 and TRBJ2-1, is DSGVTQTPKHLITATGQRVTLRCSPRSGDLSVYWYQQSLDQGLQFLIQYYNGEERAKGNILERFSAQQFPDLHSELNLSSLELGDSALYFCASSVAMGLAGNNEQFFGPGTRLTVL.

This clone was seen a handful of times. V usage is TRBV21-1 and J usage is TRBJ1-5; the listed D gene, TRBD1, was not tested against the DNA. TRBV21-1 constitutes a pseudogene. The CDR3 is 17 residues long. The CDR3 DNA follows: TGTGCCAGCAGCAAAGTCGGCGGGACAGGTACGAATCAGCCCCAGCATTTT. The encoded protein is CASSKVGGTGTNQPQHF.

This clone showed up just once. The V and J genes are TRBV6-5 and TRBJ1-2; TRBD1 agrees at 9 bases. The CDR3 sequence is 14 residues long. The germline V gene encodes CDR1 MNHEY and CDR2 SVGAGI. Losses at the gene ends were 2 bases for V and 2 bases for J; bases not matched to a gene: 0. The CDR3 loop reads CASSYGQGNYGYTF. The CDR3 DNA follows: TGTGCCAGCAGTTACGGACAGGGGAACTATGGCTACACCTTC.

In the case of this clone: This same CDR3 is encoded by further DNA sequences in the sample. The chain carries TRBV5-6 and TRBJ2-7, with 10 bases identical to TRBD1. CDR1 SGHDT and CDR2 YYEEEE come from the germline V gene. V dropped 3 bases and J dropped 6; count of bases not matched to a gene: 6. This CDR3 contains 14 residues. The CDR3 loop is CASSWDRDRGEQYF. DNA for the CDR3: TGTGCCAGCAGCTGGGACCGGGACAGGGGCGAGCAGTACTTC.

This clone was detected only a few times. This same CDR3 is encoded by further DNA sequences in the sample. The genes are TRBV18 and TRBJ1-4; no clear D gene. V lost 6 bases to trimming and J lost 3 bases, with 11 bases between them. The CDR3 has 14 residues. CDR1 KGHSH and CDR2 LQKENI come from the germline V gene. CDR3 in DNA: TGTGCCAGCTCTCCCGGAGCGGCTAATGAAAAACTGTTTTTT. This encodes CASSPGAANEKLFF.

This sequence joins TRBV7-2 and TRBJ1-2; maybe TRBD1 (5 bases). The germline gives CDR1 SGHTA, CDR2 FQGNSA. The V gene lost 4 bases and the J gene lost 11 bases, with 20 bases spanning the gap. The CDR3 runs 14 residues. The CDR3, as DNA: TGTGCCAGCAGCTCCAGGGACTTTCAGGCTTCGTACACCTTC. Encoded protein: CASSSRDFQASYTF.

The chain combines TRBV7-9 with TRBJ1-2; D unclear. Germline CDR1 and CDR2: SEHNR and FQNEAQ (reference sequence). Deletions cut 5 bases from V and 8 bases from J, with 15 bases between. The CDR3 totals 13 residues. This CDR3 reads CASSPLSLGGYTF. For the CDR3, the DNA is TGTGCCAGCAGCCCGTTGTCCCTGGGAGGCTACACCTTC.

The CDR3 reads CSAGHVETQYF. DNA of the CDR3: TGCAGTGCTGGCCACGTGGAGACCCAGTACTTC. The chain uses TRBV20-1 and TRBJ2-5; D is unclear. Trimming removed 5 bases from V and 5 bases from J, with 9 bases in between. The CDR3 has 11 residues. Germline values: CDR1 DFQATT, CDR2 SNEGSKA (reference sequence).

V gene TRBV7-9 combines with J gene TRBJ2-5, with TRBD2 identical over 15 bases. CDR1 and CDR2 from the germline V gene are SEHNR and FQNEAQ (reference sequence). This CDR3 has 17 amino acids. After removal of 5 bases from V and 7 bases from J, the junction contained 11 bases not matched to a gene. The CDR3 nucleotides are TGTGCCAGCAGCCCCTGGACTAGCGGGAGGGCCCAGGGGACCCAGTACTTC. It encodes CASSPWTSGRAQGTQYF.

The chain links TRBV19 to TRBJ2-5, with 7 bases fitting TRBD1. V lost 6 bases and J lost 5; bases outside the gene matches: 6. The germline V gene has CDR1 LNHDA and CDR2 SQIVND (reference sequence). The CDR3 sequence is 13 residues long. The CDR3: CASRLRQGETQYF. Written as DNA, the CDR3 is TGTGCCAGTAGACTTCGACAGGGTGAGACCCAGTACTTC. Looking up the rest from reference TRBV19 and TRBJ2-5 gives the full variable domain: DGGITQSPKYLFRKEGQNVTLSCEQNLNHDAMYWYRQDPGQGLRLIYYSQIVNDFQKGDIAEGYSVSREKKESFPLTVTSAQKNPTAFYLCASRLRQGETQYFGPGTRLLVL.